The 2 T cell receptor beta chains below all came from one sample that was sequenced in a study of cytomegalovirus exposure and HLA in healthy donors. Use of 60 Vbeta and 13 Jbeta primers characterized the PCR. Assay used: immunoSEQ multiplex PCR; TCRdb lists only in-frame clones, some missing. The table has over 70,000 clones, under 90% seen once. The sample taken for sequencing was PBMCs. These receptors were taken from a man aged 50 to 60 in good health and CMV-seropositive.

This CDR3 reads CASSVAGVANEQFF. The CDR3 bases are TGTGCCAGCAGCGTAGCGGGAGTCGCCAATGAGCAGTTCTTC. The chain couples TRBV9 to TRBJ2-1, with TRBD2 as a possible D gene (6 bases). CDR1 and CDR2 (germline): SGDLS, YYNGEE. Trimming shortened V by 0 bases and J by 6 bases, and 10 bases separated the two germline ends. This CDR3 comprises 14 residues.

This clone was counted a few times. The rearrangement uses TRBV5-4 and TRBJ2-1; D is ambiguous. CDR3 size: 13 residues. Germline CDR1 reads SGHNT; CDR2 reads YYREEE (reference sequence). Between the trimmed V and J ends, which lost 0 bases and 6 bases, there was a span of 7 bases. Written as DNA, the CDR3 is TGTGCCAGCAGCTTGGGGATAGCCAATGAGCAGTTCTTC. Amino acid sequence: CASSLGIANEQFF. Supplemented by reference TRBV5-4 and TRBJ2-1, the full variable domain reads ETGVTQSPTHLIKTRGQQVTLRCSSQSGHNTVSWYQQALGQGPQFIFQYYREEENGRGNFPPRFSGLQFPNYSSELNVNALELDDSALYLCASSLGIANEQFFGPGTRLTVL.